This TCR beta chain is from a study of T cell repertoires in cytomegalovirus infection. Study in general: Through public TCR beta signatures, both CMV infection and matching HLA type were indicated.

Each CDR3 protein gets one entry after TCRdb re-called the reads with MiXCR. The profile shows about 140,000 distinct CDR3 sequences, 6.5% of them singletons. At least ten counts were recorded for this clonotype. Germline V gene sequence: CDR1 SGHTA, CDR2 FQGNSA. Trimming took 2 bases from V and 0 from J, leaving 6 bases between them. This CDR3 spans 14 amino acids. Sequenced: PBMCs. The clonotype was recovered from a human donor in good health (CMV status not recorded). Some clones in this sample may be carry-over from other donors' samples. The chain has TRBV7-2 and TRBJ2-3, with D uncertain. CDR3 in DNA: TGTGCCAGCAGCTTACTCCACAGCACAGATACGCAGTATTTT. It translates to CASSLLHSTDTQYF.